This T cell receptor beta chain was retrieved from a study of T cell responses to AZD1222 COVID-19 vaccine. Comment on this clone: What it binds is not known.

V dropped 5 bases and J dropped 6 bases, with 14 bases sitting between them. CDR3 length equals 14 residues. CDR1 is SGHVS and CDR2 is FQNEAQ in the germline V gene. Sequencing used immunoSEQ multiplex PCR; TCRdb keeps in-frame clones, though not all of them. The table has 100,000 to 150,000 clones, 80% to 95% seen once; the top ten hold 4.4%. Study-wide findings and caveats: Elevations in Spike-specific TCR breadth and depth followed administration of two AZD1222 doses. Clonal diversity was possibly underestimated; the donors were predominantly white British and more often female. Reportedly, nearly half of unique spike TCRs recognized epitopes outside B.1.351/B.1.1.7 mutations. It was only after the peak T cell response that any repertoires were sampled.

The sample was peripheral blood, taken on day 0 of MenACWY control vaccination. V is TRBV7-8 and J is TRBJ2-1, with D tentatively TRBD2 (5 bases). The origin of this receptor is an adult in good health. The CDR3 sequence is CASSPELAFNEQFF. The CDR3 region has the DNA TGTGCCAGCAGCCCCGAGCTAGCATTCAATGAGCAGTTCTTC.